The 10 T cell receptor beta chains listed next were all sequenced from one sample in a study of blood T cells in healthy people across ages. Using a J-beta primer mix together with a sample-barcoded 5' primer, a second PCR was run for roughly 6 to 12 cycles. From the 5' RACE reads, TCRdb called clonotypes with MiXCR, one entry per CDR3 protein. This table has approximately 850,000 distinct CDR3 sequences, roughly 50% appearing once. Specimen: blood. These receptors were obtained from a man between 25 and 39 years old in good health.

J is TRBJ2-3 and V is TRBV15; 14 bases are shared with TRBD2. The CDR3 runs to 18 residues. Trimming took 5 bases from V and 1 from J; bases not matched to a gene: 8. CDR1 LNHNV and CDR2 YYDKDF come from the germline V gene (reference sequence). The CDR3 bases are TGTGCCACCAGCCCGGGACTAGCGGGAGTTGGGGGCACAGATACGCAGTATTTT. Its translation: CATSPGLAGVGGTDTQYF.

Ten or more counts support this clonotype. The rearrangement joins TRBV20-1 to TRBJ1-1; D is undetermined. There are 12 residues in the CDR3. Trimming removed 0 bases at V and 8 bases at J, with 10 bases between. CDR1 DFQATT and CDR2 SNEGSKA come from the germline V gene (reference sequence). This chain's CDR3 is CSARDFTAEAFF. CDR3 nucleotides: TGCAGTGCTAGAGATTTTACAGCAGAAGCTTTCTTT.

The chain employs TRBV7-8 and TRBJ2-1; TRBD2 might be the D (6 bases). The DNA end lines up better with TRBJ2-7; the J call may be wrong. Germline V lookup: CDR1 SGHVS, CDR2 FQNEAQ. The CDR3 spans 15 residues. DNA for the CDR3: TGTGCCAGCAGCCCCGGAAGCGGACTATACAATGAGCAGTACTTC. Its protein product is CASSPGSGLYNEQYF.

CDR3 DNA: TGTGCCAGCATCGGGACTAGCGGCCTGATATACTACAATGAGCAGTTCTTC. It translates to CASIGTSGLIYYNEQFF. V and J are TRBV6-2 or TRBV6-3 and TRBJ2-1; 11 positions match TRBD2. Germline loops: CDR1 MNHEY, CDR2 SVGEGT. Unmatched junction bases numbered 11, after V lost 7 bases and J lost 3 bases. The CDR3 consists of 17 residues.

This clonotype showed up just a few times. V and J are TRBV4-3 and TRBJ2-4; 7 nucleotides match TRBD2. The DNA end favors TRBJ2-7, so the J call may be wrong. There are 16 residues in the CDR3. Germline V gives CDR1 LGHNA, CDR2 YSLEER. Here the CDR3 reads CASSQDPRGSLYEQYF. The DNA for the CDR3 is TGCGCCAGCAGCCAAGATCCTCGCGGGAGTTTATACGAGCAGTACTTC.

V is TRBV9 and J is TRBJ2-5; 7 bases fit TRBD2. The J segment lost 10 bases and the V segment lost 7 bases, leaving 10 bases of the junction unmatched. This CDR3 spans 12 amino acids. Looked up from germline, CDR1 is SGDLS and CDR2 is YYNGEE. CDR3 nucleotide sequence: TGTGCCAGCGCCGGGGCTAGCGGTAACCAGTACTTC. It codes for CASAGASGNQYF.

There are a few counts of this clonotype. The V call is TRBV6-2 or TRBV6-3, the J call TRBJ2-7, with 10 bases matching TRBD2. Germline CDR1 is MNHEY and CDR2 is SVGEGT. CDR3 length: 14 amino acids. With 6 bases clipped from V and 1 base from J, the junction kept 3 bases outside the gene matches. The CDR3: CASRVTSGSYEQYF. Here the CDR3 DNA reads TGTGCCAGCAGGGTGACTAGCGGGTCCTACGAGCAGTACTTC.

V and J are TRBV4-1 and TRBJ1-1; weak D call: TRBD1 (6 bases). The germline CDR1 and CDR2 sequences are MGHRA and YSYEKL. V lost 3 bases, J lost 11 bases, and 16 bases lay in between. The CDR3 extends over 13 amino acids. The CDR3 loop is CASSHLQGGSAFF. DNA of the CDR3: TGCGCCAGCAGCCACCTACAGGGAGGATCGGCTTTCTTT.

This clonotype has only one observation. The DNA for the CDR3 is TGTGCCAGCAGAACCGGACGGCTCCAAGAGACCCAGTACTTC. Translated: CASRTGRLQETQYF. The rearrangement uses TRBV6-2 or TRBV6-3 and TRBJ2-4, with no clear D. The DNA matches TRBJ2-5 better at its end, which makes the J call doubtful. Germline lookup yields CDR1 MNHEY and CDR2 SVGEGT. The CDR3 runs to 14 residues.

The CDR3 loop is CASSLNSAGPDFNTEAFF. The CDR3 DNA sequence: TGTGCCAGCAGCTTAAATTCGGCAGGCCCAGATTTTAACACTGAAGCTTTCTTT. The chain links TRBV7-2 to TRBJ1-1, with D hard to call. In germline, CDR1 is SGHTA, CDR2 FQGNSA. Trimming removed 2 bases from V and 2 bases from J, with 21 bases in between. The CDR3 has 18 amino acids.